Shown below are 4 T cell receptor beta chains from a single sample sequenced in a study of blood T cell repertoires in COVID-19. Repertoires were generated with immunoSEQ multiplex PCR, while TCRdb's copy carries only in-frame clones and drops some. The sample contains about 150,000 clones, approximately 82% of which appear only once. Sequenced sample: peripheral blood. These receptors were collected from a woman in her 70s who had recovered from COVID-19.

The rearrangement joins TRBV18 to TRBJ1-6; D remains unclear. Germline CDR1 KGHSH, CDR2 LQKENI. V lost 3 bases and J lost 14, with 14 bases in between. CDR3 length: 13 residues. The CDR3 region is CASSPAYLRALHF. The CDR3 DNA is TGTGCCAGCTCACCGGCCTACCTCCGGGCCCTCCACTTT. The full variable domain, with the rest looked up from reference TRBV18 and TRBJ1-6, is NAGVMQNPRHLVRRRGQEARLRCSPMKGHSHVYWYRQLPEEGLKFMVYLQKENIIDESGMPKERFSAEFPKEGPSILRIQQVVRGDSAAYFCASSPAYLRALHFGNGTRLTVT.

The chain recombines TRBV5-1 with TRBJ1-1, with 10 bases identical to TRBD1. The V gene's germline CDR1 is SGHRS and CDR2 YFSETQ. V lost 4 bases to trimming and J lost 3 bases; unmatched junction nucleotides: 6. The CDR3 is 15 residues long. The CDR3 sequence: CASSLGGQGYTEAFF. The CDR3 DNA reads TGCGCCAGCAGCCTTGGGGGACAGGGGTACACTGAAGCTTTCTTT.

The J gene is TRBJ2-1, the V gene TRBV19; TRBD2 matches at 12 bases. The CDR3 sequence is 17 residues long. Germline V CDR1 and CDR2: LNHDA, SQIVND (reference sequence). Germline trimming cut 5 bases from V and 8 bases from J; bases unmatched to any gene: 13. CDR3 loop: CASSPPPPSGRAHEQFF. DNA of the CDR3: TGTGCCAGTAGTCCCCCACCCCCTAGCGGGAGGGCCCATGAGCAGTTCTTC.

The chain carries TRBV5-1 and TRBJ2-7, with a tentative D call TRBD1 (7 bases). Trimming took 0 bases from V and 7 from J, leaving 14 bases between them. CDR1 is SGHRS, CDR2 YFSETQ, per germline. This CDR3 contains 14 residues. As DNA, the CDR3 is TGCGCCAGCAGCTTGGGCAGGGGGGCGAGGGAGCAGTACTTC. Translating it yields CASSLGRGAREQYF.